Listed below are T cell receptor beta chains from one sample, sequenced in a study of shared clonotypes between healthy human individuals. Here immunoSEQ multiplex PCR was the method, and the copy in TCRdb shows in-frame clones only, minus some. The table includes more than 2 million clones, just under 95% detected once. Specimen: naive CD8+ T cells from PBMCs. These receptors came from a man aged 18-30 years in good health. Some clones in this sample may be carry-over from other donors' samples. CDR3s include the opening cysteine and the closing phenylalanine or tryptophan. A D gene is named only where the DNA matches it firmly. Rows give clone size only sometimes, using once, few, many, or a class for an expanded clone.

V: TRBV27; size: -; J: TRBJ2-1; D: TRBD2; DNA: TGTGCCAGCAGAGTGACTAGCGGGTTGAACTACAATGAGCAGTTCTTC; CDR3: CASRVTSGLNYNEQFF
V: TRBV7-3; size: -; J: TRBJ2-2; D: -; DNA: TGTGCCAGCAGCTTAAGAGAGACCGGGGAGCTGTTTTTT; CDR3: CASSLRETGELFF
V: TRBV7-9; size: -; J: TRBJ2-6; D: TRBD1; DNA: TGTGCCAGCAGCGCCCGTCGACAGGGAGCTGGGGCCAACGTCCTGACTTTC; CDR3: CASSARRQGAGANVLTF
V: TRBV2; size: -; J: TRBJ1-1; D: -; DNA: TGTGCCAGCATCCCGGGGGACACTGAAGCTTTCTTT; CDR3: CASIPGDTEAFF
V: TRBV2; size: -; J: TRBJ2-7; D: -; DNA: TGTGCCAGCAGTGAAGGGGGGGACTACGAGCAGTACTTC; CDR3: CASSEGGDYEQYF
V: TRBV19; size: -; J: TRBJ2-3; D: -; DNA: TGTGCCAGTAGTATATCCAGGGGAGGGCCAGATACGCAGTATTTT; CDR3: CASSISRGGPDTQYF
V: TRBV5-4; size: -; J: TRBJ2-3; D: -; DNA: TGTGCCAGCAGCCTCCCCGGAGAGAGTGCGGATACGCAGTATTTT; CDR3: CASSLPGESADTQYF
V: TRBV7-8; size: -; J: TRBJ2-3; D: TRBD2; DNA: TGTGCCAGCAGCTTAGAGCGGGAGCCTAGCACAGATACGCAGTATTTT; CDR3: CASSLEREPSTDTQYF
V: TRBV4-1; size: -; J: TRBJ1-4; D: -; DNA: TGCGCCAGCAGCCAAGCCTGGGAAAAACTGTTTTTT; CDR3: CASSQAWEKLFF
V: TRBV10-2; size: -; J: TRBJ2-5; D: -; DNA: TGCGCCAGCAGTGAGGGGCGGCAGGAGACCCAGTACTTC; CDR3: CASSEGRQETQYF
V: TRBV14; size: -; J: TRBJ2-5; D: TRBD2; DNA: TGTGCCAGCAGCCAAGAATGGCGGGGGGCTGTGGAGACCCAGTACTTC; CDR3: CASSQEWRGAVETQYF
V: TRBV5-1; size: -; J: TRBJ2-1; D: TRBD1; DNA: TGCGCCAGCAGCCCCGGTGAAGGGGGCGCCTACAATGAGCAGTTCTTC; CDR3: CASSPGEGGAYNEQFF
V: TRBV6-6; size: -; J: TRBJ2-5; D: -; DNA: TGTGCCAGCAGTTACGTCGGCCGAGGGACCCAGTACTTC; CDR3: CASSYVGRGTQYF
V: TRBV10-1; size: -; J: TRBJ2-2; D: -; DNA: TGCGCCAGCAGTGAGAGTGGCGTACAGGGTCCCGGGGAGCTGTTTTTT; CDR3: CASSESGVQGPGELFF
V: TRBV7-9; size: -; J: TRBJ1-1; D: -; DNA: TGTGCCAGCAGCCCAACCCCCGCTGAAGCTTTCTTT; CDR3: CASSPTPAEAFF
V: TRBV7-9; size: few; J: TRBJ1-2; D: -; DNA: TGTGCCAGCAGCTCGCTCCCCGGGCACTATGGCTACACCTTC; CDR3: CASSSLPGHYGYTF
V: TRBV5-1; size: -; J: TRBJ1-4; D: TRBD1; DNA: TGCGCCAGCAGCAGCGGACAGGGAGGGGATGAAAAACTGTTTTTT; CDR3: CASSSGQGGDEKLFF
V: TRBV28; size: -; J: TRBJ1-5; D: -; DNA: TGTGCCAGCAGACTCCCCACCCGGGACCCACAAGGGAGCAATCAGCCCCAGCATTTT; CDR3: CASRLPTRDPQGSNQPQHF
V: TRBV7-9; size: -; J: TRBJ1-2; D: -; DNA: TGTGCCAGCAGCCCCGGGCAGATTAACTATGGCTACACCTTC; CDR3: CASSPGQINYGYTF
V: TRBV7-9; size: -; J: TRBJ1-2; D: -; DNA: TGTGCCAGCAGCTGGAACAGGAATAACTATGGCTACACCTTC; CDR3: CASSWNRNNYGYTF
V: TRBV5-1; size: -; J: TRBJ1-4; D: -; DNA: TGCGCCAGCAGCTTGTGGGGTACAACTAATGAAAAACTGTTTTTT; CDR3: CASSLWGTTNEKLFF
V: TRBV28; size: -; J: TRBJ2-3; D: -; DNA: TGTGCCAGCAGTTTCGGTGCCGCAGTTGGGCTGGATACGCAGTATTTT; CDR3: CASSFGAAVGLDTQYF
V: TRBV27; size: once; J: TRBJ2-7; D: TRBD1; DNA: TGTGCCAGCAGCCAGCAACCGCCAGGGGGAGAGCAGTACTTC; CDR3: CASSQQPPGGEQYF
V: TRBV5-4; size: -; J: TRBJ1-4; D: -; DNA: TGTGCCAGCAGCTTGGATAGGGGGATCCCTAATGAAAAACTGTTTTTT; CDR3: CASSLDRGIPNEKLFF
V: TRBV6-5; size: -; J: TRBJ2-7; D: -; DNA: TGTGCCAGCAGTTACTCGTCTAGCGAGCCCTACGAGCAGTACTTC; CDR3: CASSYSSSEPYEQYF
V: TRBV19; size: once; J: TRBJ1-2; D: -; DNA: TGTGCCAGTAGTCCGAGGGACGGATACTATGGCTACACCTTC; CDR3: CASSPRDGYYGYTF
V: TRBV27; size: -; J: TRBJ1-1; D: -; DNA: TGTGCCAGCAGTGTGGTGGGCTCGAACACTGAAGCTTTCTTT; CDR3: CASSVVGSNTEAFF
V: TRBV7-2; size: -; J: TRBJ2-7; D: TRBD2; DNA: TGTGCCAGCAGCCTCGGACTAGCTAGGCACGAGCAGTACTTC; CDR3: CASSLGLARHEQYF
V: TRBV6-1; size: -; J: TRBJ2-3; D: -; DNA: TGTGCCAGCAGTGGGGCCCGGGCTCTCGGACCCGCTTTCACAGATACGCAGTATTTT; CDR3: CASSGARALGPAFTDTQYF
V: TRBV14; size: -; J: TRBJ1-1; D: -; DNA: TGTGCCAGCAGCCGCAGAGCAGGGGTGACTGAAGCTTTCTTT; CDR3: CASSRRAGVTEAFF
V: TRBV21-1; size: -; J: TRBJ2-1; D: -; DNA: TGTGCCAGCAGCAAGAGGACAGGGGGAAACTCGGAATACAATGAGCAGTTCTTC; CDR3: CASSKRTGGNSEYNEQFF
V: TRBV29-1; size: -; J: TRBJ2-7; D: -; DNA: TGCAGCGTTATCAGTGACAGGCTCTACGAGCAGTACTTC; CDR3: CSVISDRLYEQYF
V: TRBV27; size: -; J: TRBJ2-1; D: -; DNA: TGTGCCAGCAGTTGGGGGGCGAGGGCCGGAGAGCAGTTCTTC; CDR3: CASSWGARAGEQFF
V: TRBV1; size: -; J: TRBJ2-4; D: -; DNA: TGCACCAGCAGCCAAGCACGGGACAGGTACTTC; CDR3: CTSSQARDRYF
V: TRBV27; size: -; J: TRBJ2-4; D: TRBD2; DNA: TGTGCCAGCAGTTTATCGACCGGGACTAGCGGGAAGGTCTTC; CDR3: CASSLSTGTSGKVF
V: TRBV27; size: -; J: TRBJ2-2; D: -; DNA: TGTGCCAGCAGTTTTCGGGGCACCGGGGAGCTGTTTTTT; CDR3: CASSFRGTGELFF
V: TRBV14; size: -; J: TRBJ2-1; D: TRBD2; DNA: TGTGCCAGCAGAGAGAGCGGGAGTCCGTACAATGAGCAGTTCTTC; CDR3: CASRESGSPYNEQFF
V: TRBV27; size: -; J: TRBJ2-1; D: TRBD1; DNA: TGTGCCAGCAGTACGCAACAGGGGCCTGATGAGCAGTTCTTC; CDR3: CASSTQQGPDEQFF
V: TRBV27; size: -; J: TRBJ2-2; D: TRBD2; DNA: TGTGCCAGCAGTTTCGGTTTAGCGGGGAACACCGGGGAGCTGTTTTTT; CDR3: CASSFGLAGNTGELFF
V: TRBV7-3; size: -; J: TRBJ2-2; D: TRBD1; DNA: TGTGCCAGCAGCTACGACAGGGAATTGACCGGGGAGCTGTTTTTT; CDR3: CASSYDRELTGELFF
V: TRBV30; size: once; J: TRBJ1-5; D: -; DNA: TGTGCCTGGAGTGTACGAGGGGGTCAGGCCCAGCATTTT; CDR3: CAWSVRGGQAQHF
V: TRBV11-3; size: -; J: TRBJ2-1; D: -; DNA: TGTGCCAGCAGCTTCCGATCCGGGTCCGACAATGAGCAGTTCTTC; CDR3: CASSFRSGSDNEQFF
V: TRBV5-4; size: -; J: TRBJ1-4; D: TRBD1; DNA: TGTGCCAGCAGCTTGGACAGGGGTTTCGAAAAACTGTTTTTT; CDR3: CASSLDRGFEKLFF
V: TRBV5-6; size: once; J: TRBJ2-5; D: -; DNA: TGTGCCAGCCGCGGACAGTTCCAAGAGACCCAGTACTTC; CDR3: CASRGQFQETQYF
V: TRBV6-1; size: -; J: TRBJ1-1; D: -; DNA: TGTGCCAGCAGTGAAACCCCTATGAGGGGTGAAGCTTTCTTT; CDR3: CASSETPMRGEAFF
V: TRBV29-1; size: once; J: TRBJ2-7; D: -; DNA: TGCAGCGTTGAGGGGGGGCGCCGCTACGAGCAGTACTTC; CDR3: CSVEGGRRYEQYF
V: TRBV7-9; size: -; J: TRBJ2-3; D: -; DNA: TGTGCCAGCAGCTTGGCGGGATGGGGGAGAGATACGCAGTATTTT; CDR3: CASSLAGWGRDTQYF